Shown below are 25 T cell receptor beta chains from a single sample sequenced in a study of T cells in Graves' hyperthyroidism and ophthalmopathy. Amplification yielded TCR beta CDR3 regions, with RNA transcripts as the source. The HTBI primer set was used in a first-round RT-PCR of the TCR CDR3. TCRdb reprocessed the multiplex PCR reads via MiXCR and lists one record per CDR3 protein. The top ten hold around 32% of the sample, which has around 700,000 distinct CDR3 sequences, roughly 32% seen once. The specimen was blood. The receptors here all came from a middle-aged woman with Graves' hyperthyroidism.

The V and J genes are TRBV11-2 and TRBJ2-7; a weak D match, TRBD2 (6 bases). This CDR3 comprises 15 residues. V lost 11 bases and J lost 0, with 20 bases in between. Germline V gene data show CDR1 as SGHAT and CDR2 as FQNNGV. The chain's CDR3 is CAGPSTREFSYEQYF. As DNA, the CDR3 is TGTGCCGGACCCTCGACCCGGGAGTTCTCCTACGAGCAGTACTTC.

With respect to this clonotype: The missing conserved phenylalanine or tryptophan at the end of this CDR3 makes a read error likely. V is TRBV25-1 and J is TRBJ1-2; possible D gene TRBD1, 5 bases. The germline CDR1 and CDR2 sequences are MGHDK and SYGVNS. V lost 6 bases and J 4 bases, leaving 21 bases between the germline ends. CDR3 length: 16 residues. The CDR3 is CASSQDPAGPSYGYTY. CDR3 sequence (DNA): TGTGCCAGCAGCCAAGATCCCGCAGGGCCCAGCTATGGCTACACCTAC.

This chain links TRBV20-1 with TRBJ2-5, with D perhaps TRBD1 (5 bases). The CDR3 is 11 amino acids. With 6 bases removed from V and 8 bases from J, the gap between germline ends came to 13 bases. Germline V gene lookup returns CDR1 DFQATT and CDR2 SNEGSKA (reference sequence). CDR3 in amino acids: CSAMARGTQYF. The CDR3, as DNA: TGCAGTGCCATGGCAAGGGGTACCCAGTACTTC.

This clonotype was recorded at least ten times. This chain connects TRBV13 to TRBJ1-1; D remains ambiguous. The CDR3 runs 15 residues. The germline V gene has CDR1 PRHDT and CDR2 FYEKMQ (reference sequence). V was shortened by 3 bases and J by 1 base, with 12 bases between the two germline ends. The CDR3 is CASSFITAENTEAFF. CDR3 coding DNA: TGTGCCAGCAGCTTTATCACAGCAGAGAACACTGAAGCTTTCTTT.

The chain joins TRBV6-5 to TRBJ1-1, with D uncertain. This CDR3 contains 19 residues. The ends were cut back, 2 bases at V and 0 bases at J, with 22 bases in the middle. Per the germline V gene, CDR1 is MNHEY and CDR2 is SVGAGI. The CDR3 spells CASSYLPPAYRVMNTEAFF. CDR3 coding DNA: TGTGCCAGCAGTTACCTCCCGCCGGCTTACAGAGTGATGAACACTGAAGCTTTCTTT.

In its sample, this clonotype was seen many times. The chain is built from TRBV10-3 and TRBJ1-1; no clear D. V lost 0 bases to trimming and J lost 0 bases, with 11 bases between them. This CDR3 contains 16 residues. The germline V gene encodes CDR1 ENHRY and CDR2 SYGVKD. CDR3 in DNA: TGTGCCATCAGTGAGTCGGCCGAACAGATGAACACTGAAGCTTTCTTT. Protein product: CAISESAEQMNTEAFF.

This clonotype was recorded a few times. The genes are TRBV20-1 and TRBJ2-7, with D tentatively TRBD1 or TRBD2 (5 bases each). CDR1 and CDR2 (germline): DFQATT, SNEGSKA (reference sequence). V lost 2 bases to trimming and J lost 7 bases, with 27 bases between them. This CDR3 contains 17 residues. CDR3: CSARNYLRGQGIEEQYF. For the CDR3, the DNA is TGCAGTGCTAGAAATTACCTGAGAGGGCAGGGTATAGAAGAGCAGTACTTC.

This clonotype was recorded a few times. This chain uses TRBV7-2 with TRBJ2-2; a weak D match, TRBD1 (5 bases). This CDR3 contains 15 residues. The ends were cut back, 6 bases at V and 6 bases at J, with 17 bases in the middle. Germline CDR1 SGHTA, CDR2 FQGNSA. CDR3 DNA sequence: TGTGCCAGCAGTTCCTCCCGACAGTCGGCCGGGGAGCTGTTTTTT. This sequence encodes CASSSSRQSAGELFF.

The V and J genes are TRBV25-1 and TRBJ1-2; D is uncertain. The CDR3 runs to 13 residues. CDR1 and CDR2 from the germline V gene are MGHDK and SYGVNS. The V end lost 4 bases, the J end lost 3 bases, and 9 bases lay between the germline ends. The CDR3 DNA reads TGTGCCAGCAGTGCTAGAGAGGACTATGGCTACACCTTC. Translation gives CASSAREDYGYTF.

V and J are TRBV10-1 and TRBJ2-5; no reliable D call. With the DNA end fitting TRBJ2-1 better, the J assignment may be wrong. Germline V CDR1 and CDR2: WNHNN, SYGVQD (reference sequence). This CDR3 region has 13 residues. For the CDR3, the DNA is TGCGCCAGCAGTGATCCGACTCACAATGAGCAGTTCTTC. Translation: CASSDPTHNEQFF.

The DNA for the CDR3 is TGTGCCATCAGCGCCCTACAGCGCGAGCATTTT. This encodes CAISALQREHF. The V call is TRBV10-3, the J call TRBJ1-5; D uncertain. Trimming took off 6 bases at V and 14 bases at J, with 14 bases between the two ends. Germline V lookup: CDR1 ENHRY, CDR2 SYGVKD. The CDR3 spans 11 residues.

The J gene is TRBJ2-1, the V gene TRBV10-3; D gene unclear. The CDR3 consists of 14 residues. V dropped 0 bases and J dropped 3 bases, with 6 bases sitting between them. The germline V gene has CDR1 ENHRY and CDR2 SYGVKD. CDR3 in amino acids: CAISESRGYNEQFF. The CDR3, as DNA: TGTGCCATCAGTGAGTCGCGCGGCTACAATGAGCAGTTCTTC.

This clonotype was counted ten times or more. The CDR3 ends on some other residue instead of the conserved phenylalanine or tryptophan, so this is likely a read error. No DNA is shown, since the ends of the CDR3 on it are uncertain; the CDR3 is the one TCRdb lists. The CDR3 protein is CSARGGDFNL. The chain combines TRBV20-1 with TRBJ2-7; the DNA was not compared with TRBD1, the D call given in the table. Per the germline V gene, CDR1 is DFQATT and CDR2 is SNEGSKA (reference sequence). The CDR3 totals 10 residues, both ends included.

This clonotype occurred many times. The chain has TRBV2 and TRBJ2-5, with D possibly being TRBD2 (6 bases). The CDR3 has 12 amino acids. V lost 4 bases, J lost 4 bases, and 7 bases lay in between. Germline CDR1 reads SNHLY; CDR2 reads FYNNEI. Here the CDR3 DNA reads TGTGCCAGCAGTGGGGGGGTAGAGACCCAGTACTTC. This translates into CASSGGVETQYF.

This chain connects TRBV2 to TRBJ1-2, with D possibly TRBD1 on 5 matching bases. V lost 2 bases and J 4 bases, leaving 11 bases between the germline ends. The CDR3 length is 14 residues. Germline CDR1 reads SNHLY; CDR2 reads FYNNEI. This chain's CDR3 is CASSELRQIYGYTF. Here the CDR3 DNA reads TGTGCCAGCAGTGAACTAAGACAGATCTATGGCTACACCTTC.

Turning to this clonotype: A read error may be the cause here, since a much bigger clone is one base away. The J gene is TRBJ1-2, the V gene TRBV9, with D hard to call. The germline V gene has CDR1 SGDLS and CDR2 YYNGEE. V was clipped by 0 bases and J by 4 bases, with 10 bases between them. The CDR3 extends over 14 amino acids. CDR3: CASSVEALGYGYTF. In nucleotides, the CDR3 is TGTGCCAGCAGCGTAGAGGCCCTGGGCTATGGCTACACCTTC.

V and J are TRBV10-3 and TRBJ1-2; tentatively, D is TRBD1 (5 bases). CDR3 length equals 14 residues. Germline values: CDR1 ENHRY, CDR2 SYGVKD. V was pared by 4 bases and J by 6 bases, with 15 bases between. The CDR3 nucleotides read TGTGCCATCAGTGGGGAGGGACTAAGTCATGGCTACACCTTC. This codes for CAISGEGLSHGYTF.

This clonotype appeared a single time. The CDR3 protein is CASSFLGEFEKLFF. The CDR3 region has the DNA TGCGCCAGCAGCTTTTTAGGGGAGTTTGAAAAACTGTTTTTT. The chain couples TRBV5-1 to TRBJ1-4, with D possibly matching TRBD1 (5 bases). Trimming took 2 bases from V and 7 from J, leaving 12 bases between them. Looked up from germline, CDR1 is SGHRS and CDR2 is YFSETQ. The CDR3 contains 14 residues.

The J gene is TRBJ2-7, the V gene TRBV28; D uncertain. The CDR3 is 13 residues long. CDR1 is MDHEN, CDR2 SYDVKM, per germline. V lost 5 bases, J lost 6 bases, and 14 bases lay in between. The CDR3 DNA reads TGTGCCAGCAGTCGGGTCTACCTAGGCGAGCAGTACTTC. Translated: CASSRVYLGEQYF.

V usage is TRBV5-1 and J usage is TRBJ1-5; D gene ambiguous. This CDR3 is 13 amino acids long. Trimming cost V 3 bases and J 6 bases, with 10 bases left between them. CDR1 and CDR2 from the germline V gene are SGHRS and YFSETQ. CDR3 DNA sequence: TGCGCCAGCAGCTCAAGGGTAGGTCAGCCCCAGCATTTT. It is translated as CASSSRVGQPQHF.

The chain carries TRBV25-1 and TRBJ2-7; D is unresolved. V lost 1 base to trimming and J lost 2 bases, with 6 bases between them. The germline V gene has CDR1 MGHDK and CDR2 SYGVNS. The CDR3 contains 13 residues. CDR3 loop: CASSEFGAYEQYF. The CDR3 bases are TGTGCCAGCAGTGAATTTGGGGCCTACGAGCAGTACTTC.

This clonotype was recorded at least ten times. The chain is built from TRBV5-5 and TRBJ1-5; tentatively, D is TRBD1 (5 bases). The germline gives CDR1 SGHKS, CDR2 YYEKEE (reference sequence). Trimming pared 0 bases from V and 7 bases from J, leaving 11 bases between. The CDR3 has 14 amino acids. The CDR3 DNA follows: TGTGCCAGCAGCTTGGAAGGGGATCGGCAGCCCCAGCATTTT. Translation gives CASSLEGDRQPQHF.

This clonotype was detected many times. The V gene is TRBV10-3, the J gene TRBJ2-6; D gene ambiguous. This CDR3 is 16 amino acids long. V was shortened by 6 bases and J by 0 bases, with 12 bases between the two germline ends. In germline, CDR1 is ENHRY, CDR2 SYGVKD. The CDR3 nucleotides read TGTGCCATCAGCCTGCTTGCGGACTCTGGGGCCAACGTCCTGACTTTC. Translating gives CAISLLADSGANVLTF.

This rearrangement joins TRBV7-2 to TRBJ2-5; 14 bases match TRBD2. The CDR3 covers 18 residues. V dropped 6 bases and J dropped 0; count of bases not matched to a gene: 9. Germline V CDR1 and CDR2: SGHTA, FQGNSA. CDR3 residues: CASRPTSGGVMYQETQYF. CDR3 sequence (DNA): TGTGCCAGCAGGCCGACTAGCGGGGGGGTAATGTACCAAGAGACCCAGTACTTC. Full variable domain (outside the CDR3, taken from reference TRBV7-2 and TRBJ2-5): GAGVSQSPSNKVTEKGKDVELRCDPISGHTALYWYRQSLGQGLEFLIYFQGNSAPDKSGLPSDRFSAERTGGSVSTLTIQRTQQEDSAVYLCASRPTSGGVMYQETQYFGPGTRLLVL.

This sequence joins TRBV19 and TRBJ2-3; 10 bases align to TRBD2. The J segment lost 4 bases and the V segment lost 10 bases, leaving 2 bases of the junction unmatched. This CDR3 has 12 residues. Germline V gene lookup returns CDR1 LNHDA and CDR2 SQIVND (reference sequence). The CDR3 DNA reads TGTGCCACAGGACTAGCGGCAGATACGCAGTATTTT. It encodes CATGLAADTQYF.